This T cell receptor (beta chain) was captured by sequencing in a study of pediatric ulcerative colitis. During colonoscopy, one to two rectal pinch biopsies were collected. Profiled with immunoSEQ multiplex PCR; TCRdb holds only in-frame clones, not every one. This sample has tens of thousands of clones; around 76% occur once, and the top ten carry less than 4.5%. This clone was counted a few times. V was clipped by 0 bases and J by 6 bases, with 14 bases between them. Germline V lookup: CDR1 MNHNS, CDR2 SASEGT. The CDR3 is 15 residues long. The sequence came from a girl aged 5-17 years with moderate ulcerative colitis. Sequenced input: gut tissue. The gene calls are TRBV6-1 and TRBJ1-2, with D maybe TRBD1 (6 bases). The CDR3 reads CASSEAQGRLNGYTF. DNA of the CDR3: TGTGCCAGCAGTGAAGCTCAGGGGCGGCTTAATGGCTACACCTTC.